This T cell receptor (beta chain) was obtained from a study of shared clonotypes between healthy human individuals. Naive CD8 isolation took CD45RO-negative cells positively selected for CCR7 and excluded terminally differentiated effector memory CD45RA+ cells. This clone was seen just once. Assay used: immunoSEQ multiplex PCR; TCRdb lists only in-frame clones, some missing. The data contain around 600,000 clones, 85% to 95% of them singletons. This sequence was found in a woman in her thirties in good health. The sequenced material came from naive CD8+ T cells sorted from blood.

CDR3 amino acids: CASSFSAGPYEQYF. CDR3 coding DNA: TGTGCCAGCAGTTTTTCAGCGGGACCCTACGAGCAGTACTTC. V usage is TRBV27 and J usage is TRBJ2-7, with TRBD2 matching 7 bases. Trimming cost V 3 bases and J 2 bases; bases outside gene matches: 4. The CDR3 runs to 14 residues. Germline V gene sequence: CDR1 MNHEY, CDR2 SMNVEV (reference sequence).